The rows below give T cell receptor beta chains drawn from one sample of a study of blood T cell repertoires in COVID-19. Only in-frame clones appear in the TCRdb table, and some are missing; sequencing was by immunoSEQ multiplex PCR. The sample lists roughly 170,000 clones, roughly 80% occurring once. The sequenced sample was PBMCs or T cells enriched from blood (not recorded which). These receptor sequences come from a woman aged 45-65 years who had recovered from COVID-19. CDR3s include the opening cysteine and the closing phenylalanine or tryptophan. A D gene is named only where the DNA matches it firmly. For some rows the clone size is stated as once, few or many, or as a class when expanded; others skip it.

d_call,clone_size,j_call,v_call,cdr3_nt,cdr3_aa
.,.,TRBJ1-6,TRBV19,TGTGCCAGTACCAGCTCCTATAATTCACCCCTCCACTTT,CASTSSYNSPLHF
.,.,TRBJ2-1,TRBV19,TGTGCCAGTTCCGGGACTCTATTCAATGAGCAGTTCTTC,CASSGTLFNEQFF
.,once,TRBJ2-5,TRBV20-1,TGCAGTGCTAGACGTCCGGAGACCCAGTACTTC,CSARRPETQYF
TRBD2,.,TRBJ2-2,TRBV4-3,TGCGCCAGCAGCCAGGGGGGACTAGCGGGGCCCGGGGAGCTGTTTTTT,CASSQGGLAGPGELFF
.,.,TRBJ1-5,TRBV2,TGTGCCAGCAGTGAATCGGGTTATGGCGGTCAGCCCCAGCATTTT,CASSESGYGGQPQHF
.,.,TRBJ2-2,TRBV25-1,TGTGCCAGCAGTGAATATATGTCCGGGAGTGACACCGGGGAGCTGTTTTTT,CASSEYMSGSDTGELFF
.,.,TRBJ2-1,TRBV7-3,TGTGCCAGCAGCTTAGGGCAGATTGACAATGAGCAGTTCTTC,CASSLGQIDNEQFF
TRBD2,.,TRBJ2-1,TRBV5-1,TGCGCCAGCAGCGGAATTACTAGCGGTGGCAATGAGCAGTTCTTC,CASSGITSGGNEQFF
.,.,TRBJ1-3,TRBV7-3,TGTGCCAGCAGCCCCCGTGGCACCCGATCTGGAAACACCATATATTTT,CASSPRGTRSGNTIYF
TRBD1,few,TRBJ2-7,TRBV5-4,TGTGCCAGCAGCTCGCGGACAGGCTACGAGCAGTACTTC,CASSSRTGYEQYF
TRBD1,few,TRBJ2-7,TRBV28,TGTGCCAGCACCTACAGGGGACAAGAGCAGTACTTC,CASTYRGQEQYF
TRBD1,.,TRBJ2-1,TRBV27,TGTGCCAGCAGCTCTCTGGGGACAGGACAATACAATGAGCAGTTCTTC,CASSSLGTGQYNEQFF
TRBD2,.,TRBJ2-7,TRBV7-6,TGTGCCAGCAGCCCGACTAGCGGGTACGAGCAGTACTTC,CASSPTSGYEQYF
.,.,TRBJ2-1,TRBV4-1,TGCGCCAGCAGCCAAGATATAGGGACAAACTACAATGAGCAGTTCTTC,CASSQDIGTNYNEQFF
TRBD2,.,TRBJ2-1,TRBV11-3,TGTGCCAGCAGCCTGGGGGGACTAGTGCGAAGTAGCTCCTACAATGAGCAGTTCTTC,CASSLGGLVRSSSYNEQFF
TRBD1,.,TRBJ1-5,TRBV19,TGTGCCAGTAGTGTTCAACAGGGGGCGGGTCAGCCCCAGCATTTT,CASSVQQGAGQPQHF
.,.,TRBJ2-3,TRBV6-2/TRBV6-3,TGTGCCAGCAGTTGGGGCGTGCCCACAGATACGCAGTATTTT,CASSWGVPTDTQYF
TRBD1,few,TRBJ1-3,TRBV6-4,TGTGCCAGCAGCTTGACAGGGGCTGGAAACACCATATATTTT,CASSLTGAGNTIYF
.,.,TRBJ1-2,TRBV25-1,TGTGCCAGCAGTGAAACATATGGCTACACCTTC,CASSETYGYTF
.,.,TRBJ1-2,TRBV4-1,TGCGCCAGCAGCCAAGACCCAGGACAGAGGGTAGGGCCTGTCTATGGCTACACCTTC,CASSQDPGQRVGPVYGYTF
.,.,TRBJ1-1,TRBV3-1/TRBV3-2,TGTGCCAGCAGCCAAGCCTCAGGGGTCACTGAAGCTTTCTTT,CASSQASGVTEAFF
TRBD2,.,TRBJ2-1,TRBV18,TGTGCCAGCTCACTGCCGGCGGGTGTTAGCGGGGCATACAATGAGCAGTTCTTC,CASSLPAGVSGAYNEQFF
TRBD2,.,TRBJ2-2,TRBV18,TGTGCCAGTTCACTCCGGGAGGACACCGGGGAGCTGTTTTTT,CASSLREDTGELFF
TRBD1,.,TRBJ2-3,TRBV29-1,TGCAGCGTTGGACAGGGGACAGATACGCAGTATTTT,CSVGQGTDTQYF
TRBD1,.,TRBJ2-7,TRBV3-1/TRBV3-2,TGTGCCAGCAGTCGGACAGGGGAAAGGGGGGAGCAGTACTTC,CASSRTGERGEQYF
TRBD1,.,TRBJ1-1,TRBV28,TGTGCCAGCAGTTCCCGGGACAGGGAGACTGAAGCTTTCTTT,CASSSRDRETEAFF
TRBD2,.,TRBJ2-6,TRBV28,TGTGCCAGCAGTTTCCGACTCGGGACTAGCGGGATGGGTGGGGCCAACGTCCTGACTTTC,CASSFRLGTSGMGGANVLTF
TRBD2,.,TRBJ2-1,TRBV7-3,TGTGCCAGCAGCCCCGGGGACTACCGTGAGCAGTTCTTC,CASSPGDYREQFF
.,.,TRBJ2-1,TRBV6-4,TGTGCCAGCAGTAGCGAGCGCACATCCTACAATGAGCAGTTCTTC,CASSSERTSYNEQFF